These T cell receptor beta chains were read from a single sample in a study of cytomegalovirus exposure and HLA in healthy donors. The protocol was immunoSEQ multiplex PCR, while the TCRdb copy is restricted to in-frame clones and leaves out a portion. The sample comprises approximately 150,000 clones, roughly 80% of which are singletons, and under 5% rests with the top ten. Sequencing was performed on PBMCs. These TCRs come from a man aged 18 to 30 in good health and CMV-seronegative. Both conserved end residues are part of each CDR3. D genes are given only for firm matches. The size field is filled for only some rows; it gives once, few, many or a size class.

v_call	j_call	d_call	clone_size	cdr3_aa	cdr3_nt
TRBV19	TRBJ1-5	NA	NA	CASTLTRGQPDQPQHF	TGTGCCAGTACCCTAACCCGCGGGCAGCCCGATCAGCCCCAGCATTTT
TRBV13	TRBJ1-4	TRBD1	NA	CASSWTGGNEKLFF	TGTGCCAGCAGCTGGACAGGAGGGAATGAAAAACTGTTTTTT
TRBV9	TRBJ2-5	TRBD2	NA	CASSAGLVSETQYF	TGTGCCAGCAGCGCCGGACTAGTCTCGGAGACCCAGTACTTC
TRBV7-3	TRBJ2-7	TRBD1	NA	CASSTQGAYYEQYF	TGTGCCAGCAGCACTCAGGGGGCCTACTACGAGCAGTACTTC
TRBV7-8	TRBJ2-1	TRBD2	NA	CASSWGGVAYNEQFF	TGTGCCAGCAGCTGGGGGGGAGTCGCCTACAATGAGCAGTTCTTC
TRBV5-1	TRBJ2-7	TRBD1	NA	CASSSGTGRYEQYF	TGCGCCAGCAGCTCCGGGACAGGGAGGTACGAGCAGTACTTC
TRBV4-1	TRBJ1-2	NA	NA	CASSQDSERANYGYTF	TGCGCCAGCAGCCAAGATTCGGAGAGGGCGAACTATGGCTACACCTTC
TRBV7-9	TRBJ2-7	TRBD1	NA	CASSGQGIYEQYF	TGTGCCAGCAGCGGACAGGGGATCTACGAGCAGTACTTC
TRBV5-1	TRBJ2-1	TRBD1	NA	CASSLGTGLSSYNEQFF	TGCGCCAGCAGCTTGGGGACAGGGTTGAGCTCCTACAATGAGCAGTTCTTC
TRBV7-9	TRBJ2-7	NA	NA	CASSLGGSAAEQYF	TGTGCCAGCAGCTTAGGCGGGTCTGCGGCCGAGCAGTACTTC
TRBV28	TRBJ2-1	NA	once	CASSFNQGLLNEQFF	TGTGCCAGCAGTTTTAATCAGGGACTTCTGAATGAGCAGTTCTTC
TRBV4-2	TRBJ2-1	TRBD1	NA	CASSQDNRGNEQFF	TGTGCCAGCAGCCAAGACAACAGGGGCAATGAGCAGTTCTTC
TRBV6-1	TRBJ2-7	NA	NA	CASQTATGSPYEQYF	TGTGCCAGTCAAACTGCGACCGGGAGCCCCTACGAGCAGTACTTC
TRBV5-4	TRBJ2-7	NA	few	CASTMGDEQYF	TGTGCCAGCACTATGGGCGACGAGCAGTACTTC
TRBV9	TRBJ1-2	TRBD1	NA	CASSAEQGTRGYTF	TGTGCCAGCAGCGCCGAACAGGGGACCAGAGGCTACACCTTC
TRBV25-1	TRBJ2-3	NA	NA	CASSESGGVDTQYF	TGTGCCAGCAGTGAATCTGGAGGGGTAGATACGCAGTATTTT